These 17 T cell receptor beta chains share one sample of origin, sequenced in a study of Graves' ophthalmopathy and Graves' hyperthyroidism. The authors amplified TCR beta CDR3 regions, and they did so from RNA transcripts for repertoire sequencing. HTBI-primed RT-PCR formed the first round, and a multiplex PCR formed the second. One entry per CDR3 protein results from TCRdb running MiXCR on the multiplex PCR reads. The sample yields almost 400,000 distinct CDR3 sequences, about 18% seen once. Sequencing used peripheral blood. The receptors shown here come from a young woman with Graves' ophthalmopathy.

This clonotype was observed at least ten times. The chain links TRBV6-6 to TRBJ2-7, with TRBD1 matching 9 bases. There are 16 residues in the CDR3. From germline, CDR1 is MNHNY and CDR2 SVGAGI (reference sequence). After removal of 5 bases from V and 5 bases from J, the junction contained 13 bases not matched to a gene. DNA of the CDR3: TGTGCCAGCAGTCACGGGGTCCGTACAGGGGGCCACGAGCAGTACTTC. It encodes CASSHGVRTGGHEQYF.

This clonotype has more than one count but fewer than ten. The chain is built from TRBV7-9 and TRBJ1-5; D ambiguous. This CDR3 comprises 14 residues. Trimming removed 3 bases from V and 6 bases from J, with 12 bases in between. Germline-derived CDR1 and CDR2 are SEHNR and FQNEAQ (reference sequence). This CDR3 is CASSLAGESQPQHF. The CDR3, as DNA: TGTGCCAGCAGCTTGGCCGGGGAGAGTCAGCCCCAGCATTTT.

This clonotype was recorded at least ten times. The CDR3 region has the DNA TGCAGTGCCACGGAGGGGACTGGGCGTCTCTACGAGCAGTACTTC. Translating it yields CSATEGTGRLYEQYF. V is TRBV20-1 and J is TRBJ2-7, with D possibly TRBD2 on 6 matching bases. V was clipped by 6 bases and J by 3 bases, with 21 bases between them. The CDR3 covers 15 residues. Germline V gene sequence: CDR1 DFQATT, CDR2 SNEGSKA (reference sequence).

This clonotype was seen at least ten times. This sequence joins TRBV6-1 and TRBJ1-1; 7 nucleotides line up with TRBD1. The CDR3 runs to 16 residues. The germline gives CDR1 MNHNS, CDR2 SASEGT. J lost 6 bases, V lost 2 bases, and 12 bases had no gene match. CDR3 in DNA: TGTGCCAGCAGTGAATATGGGGCAGGGGGGAGAGCTGAAGCTTTCTTT. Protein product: CASSEYGAGGRAEAFF.

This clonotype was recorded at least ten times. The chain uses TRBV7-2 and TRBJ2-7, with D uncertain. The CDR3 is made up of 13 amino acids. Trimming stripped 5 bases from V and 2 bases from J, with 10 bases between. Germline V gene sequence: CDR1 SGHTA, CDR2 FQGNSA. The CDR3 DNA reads TGTGCCAGCAGCCTAGGGTACACCTACGAGCAGTACTTC. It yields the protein CASSLGYTYEQYF.

The CDR3 DNA reads TGCGCCAGCAGCCAAGAAATGGATACAGGGAGTCCCAATCAGCCCCAGCATTTT. The encoded protein is CASSQEMDTGSPNQPQHF. This chain links TRBV4-3 with TRBJ1-5; D is perhaps TRBD1 (6 bases). Trimming took off 0 bases at V and 3 bases at J, with 18 bases between the two ends. The length of the CDR3 is 18 residues. Germline CDR1 and CDR2: LGHNA and YSLEER.

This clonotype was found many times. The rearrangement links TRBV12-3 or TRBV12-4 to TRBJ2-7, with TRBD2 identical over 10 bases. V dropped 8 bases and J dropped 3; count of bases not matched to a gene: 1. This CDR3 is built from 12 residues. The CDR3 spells CASVAGGYEQYF. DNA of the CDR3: TGTGCCAGCGTAGCGGGAGGCTACGAGCAGTACTTC.

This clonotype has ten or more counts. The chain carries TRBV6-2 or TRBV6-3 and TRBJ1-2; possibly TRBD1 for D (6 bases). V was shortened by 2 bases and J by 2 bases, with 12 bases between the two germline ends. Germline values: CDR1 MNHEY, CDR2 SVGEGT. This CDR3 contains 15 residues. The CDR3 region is CASSYGGLPNYGYTF. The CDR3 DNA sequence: TGTGCCAGCAGTTACGGGGGGCTTCCCAACTATGGCTACACCTTC.

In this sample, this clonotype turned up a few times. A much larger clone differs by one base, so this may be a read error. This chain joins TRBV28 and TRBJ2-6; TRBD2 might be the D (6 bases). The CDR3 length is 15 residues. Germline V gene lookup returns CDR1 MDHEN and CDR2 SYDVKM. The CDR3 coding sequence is TGTGCCAGCAGTCTCCGGGACTCTGGGGCCAACGTCCTGGCTTTC. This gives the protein CASSLRDSGANVLAF.

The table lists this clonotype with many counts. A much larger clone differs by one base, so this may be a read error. The CDR3 is CASSLTGLSSQPQHF. For the CDR3, the DNA is TGTGCCAGCAGCTTAACAGGTCTGAGCAGTCAGCCCCAGCATTTT. The rearrangement joins TRBV7-8 to TRBJ1-5, with a tentative D call TRBD1 (5 bases). CDR3 size: 15 residues. CDR1 is SGHVS and CDR2 is FQNEAQ in the germline V gene.

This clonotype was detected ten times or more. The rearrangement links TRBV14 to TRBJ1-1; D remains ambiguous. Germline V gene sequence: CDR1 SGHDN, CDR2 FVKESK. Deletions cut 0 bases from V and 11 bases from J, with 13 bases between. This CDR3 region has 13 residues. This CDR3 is CASSQDRRLRAFF. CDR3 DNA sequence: TGTGCCAGCAGCCAAGATCGACGGTTGAGGGCTTTCTTT.

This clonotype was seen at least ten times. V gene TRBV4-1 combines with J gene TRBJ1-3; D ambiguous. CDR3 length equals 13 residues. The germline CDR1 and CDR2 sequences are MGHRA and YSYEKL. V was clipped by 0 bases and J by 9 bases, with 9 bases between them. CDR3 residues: CASSQEFGSTIYF. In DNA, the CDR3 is TGCGCCAGCAGCCAAGAATTCGGGAGCACCATATATTTT.

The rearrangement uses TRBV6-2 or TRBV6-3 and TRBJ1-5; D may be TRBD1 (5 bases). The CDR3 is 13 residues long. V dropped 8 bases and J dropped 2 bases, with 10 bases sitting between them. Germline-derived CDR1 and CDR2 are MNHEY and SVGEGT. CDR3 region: CASGGEGNQPQHF. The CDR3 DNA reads TGTGCCAGCGGGGGGGAGGGCAATCAGCCCCAGCATTTT.

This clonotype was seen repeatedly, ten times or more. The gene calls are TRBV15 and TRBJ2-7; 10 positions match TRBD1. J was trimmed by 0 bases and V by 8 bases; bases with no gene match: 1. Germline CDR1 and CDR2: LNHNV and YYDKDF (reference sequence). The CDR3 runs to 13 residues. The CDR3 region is CATGTGVSYEQYF. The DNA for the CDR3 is TGTGCCACCGGGACAGGGGTCTCCTACGAGCAGTACTTC.

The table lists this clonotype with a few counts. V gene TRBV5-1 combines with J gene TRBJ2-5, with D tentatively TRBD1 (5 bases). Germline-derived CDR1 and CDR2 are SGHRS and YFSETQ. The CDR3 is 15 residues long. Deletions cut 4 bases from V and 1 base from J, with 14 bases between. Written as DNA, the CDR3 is TGCGCCAGCAGCGACTCGCAGGGAACCCAAGAGACCCAGTACTTC. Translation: CASSDSQGTQETQYF.

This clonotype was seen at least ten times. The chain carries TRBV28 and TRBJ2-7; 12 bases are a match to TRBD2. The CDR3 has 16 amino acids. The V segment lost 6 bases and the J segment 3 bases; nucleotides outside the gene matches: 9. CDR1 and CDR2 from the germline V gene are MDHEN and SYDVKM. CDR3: CASSPGTSGRIYEQYF. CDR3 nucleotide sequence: TGTGCCAGCAGCCCCGGGACTAGCGGGCGAATCTACGAGCAGTACTTC.

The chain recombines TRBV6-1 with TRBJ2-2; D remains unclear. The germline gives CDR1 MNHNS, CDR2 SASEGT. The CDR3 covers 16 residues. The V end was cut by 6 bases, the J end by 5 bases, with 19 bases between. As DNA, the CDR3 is TGTGCCAGCAGCGATACCCCCCTCCCGATGACCGGGGAGCTGTTTTTT. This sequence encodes CASSDTPLPMTGELFF.